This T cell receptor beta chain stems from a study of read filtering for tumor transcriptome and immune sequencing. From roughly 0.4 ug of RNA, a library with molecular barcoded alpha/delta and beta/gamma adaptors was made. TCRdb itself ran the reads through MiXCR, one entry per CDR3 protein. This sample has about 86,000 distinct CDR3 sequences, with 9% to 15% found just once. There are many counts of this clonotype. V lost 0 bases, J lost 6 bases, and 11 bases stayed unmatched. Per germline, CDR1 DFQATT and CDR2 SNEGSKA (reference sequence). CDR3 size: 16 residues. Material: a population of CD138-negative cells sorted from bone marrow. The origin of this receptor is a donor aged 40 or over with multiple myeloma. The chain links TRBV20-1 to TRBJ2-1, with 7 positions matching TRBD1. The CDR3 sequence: CSARDPLSAGGNEQFF. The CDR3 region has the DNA TGCAGTGCTAGAGATCCCTTATCGGCAGGGGGCAATGAGCAGTTCTTC.